This paragraph reports one T cell receptor (beta chain). Its cognate antigen has yet to be identified. Within one base of it there is no much larger clone, and no base qualities were kept. V is reduced by 4 bases and J by 7 bases, leaving a spacing of 18 bases between them. The cysteine opens and the phenylalanine closes a CDR3 of 14 amino acids. Of the read, only the CDR3 DNA is kept; its 42 bases are in frame from base 1. Looking up the germline V gene yields CDR1 SGHDT and CDR2 YYEEEE. From the second PCR step onward, the TCR alpha chain libraries and the TCR beta chain libraries were amplified separately. The CMV status of each donor was determined by measuring IFNgamma production from CD4+ T cells after fresh PBMCs had been stimulated overnight with CMV viral lysate. Using Miltenyi beads, CD4 T cells were first positively selected, and CD8 T cells were then positively selected from the CD4-negative fraction. Cells were stained for CD3, CD4, CD8, CD45RA, CD27 and a live/dead dye and were sorted on a BD Aria II into four subsets based on CD45RA and CD27. A few healthy volunteers provided blood, and each donor's sample was split into CD4 and CD8 T cells and then further divided into four differentiation subsets. Approximately 130 ml of peripheral blood was drawn per donor, and PBMC were isolated by Ficoll-Paque PLUS density-gradient centrifugation. Sorted cells were lysed in RLT buffer, after which RNA was extracted using a Qiagen RNeasy kit and stored at -80 degrees C.

The method was UMI-ligation and nested PCR. The beta constant-region primer was an equimolar mix of two oligonucleotides covering both TRBC1 and TRBC2. Four rounds of PCR, combining the SP2 primer with nested alpha and beta constant-region primers, were used to amplify the ligated cDNA. A single-stranded oligonucleotide carrying the SP2 primer and a 12-nucleotide UMI was ligated to the 3' end of the cDNA by T4 RNA ligase 1. The ligation reaction was incubated at 16°C for about 20-24 hours. To avoid over-amplification, PCR2 was usually performed as a SYBR Green qPCR and halted once a predetermined threshold was reached. All purifications after the first were performed with Agencourt AMPure XP magnetic beads. Library amounts were measured by Qubit and library quality was assessed on a TapeStation, where the main peak was expected at around 650 bp. The pooled libraries were sequenced on an Illumina MiSeq using v2 2x251 paired-end kits, which usually yielded about 0.95-2 million reads per sample. Each sample was pooled at approximately 4.3 nM, and roughly 4.5-7% PhiX was included to help cluster recognition. As for the original processing: Using tag matching that tolerated one base-pair mismatch, Decombinator assigned V and J genes to FASTQ reads that had been processed by Demultiplexor. Collapsinator relied on UMIs to fix sequencing errors as well as frequency errors caused by PCR heterogeneity. CDR3Translator translated TCRs and extracted CDR3s from the conserved cysteine to the FGXG phenylalanine, flagging non-productive sequences. Gini, Shannon entropy and inverse Simpson indices were computed after subsampling the repertoires to the same number of UMI-defined TCRs. Clonotype abundance distributions were fitted to a power law by maximum likelihood within the linear range. On one naive CD8 sample, the pipeline and MIGEC gave similar UMI counts, unique TCR numbers and clonal distributions. One analysis removed from the naive repertoire any naive TCRs that were also present in any memory subset from the same donor. A set of 6,000 to 8,000 CMV-associated CDR3 sequences, compiled from VDJdb and a published dataset, was used to search the repertoires. TCRdb reran the public reads through fastp at Q25 and MiXCR, keeping productive beta chains. Rows with a matching CDR3 protein are joined into one entry that keeps the most common DNA and genes. The V and J calls were not made by the authors but by TCRdb's processing. The sample includes 98,000 or so distinct CDR3 sequences, with about 14% observed a single time. The ten largest clones represent around 2.7% of the sample.

The data are from a study of naive and memory T cell subsets (dated by TCRdb to about 2017). Concerning the study at large: Sorted naive and memory T cell subsets from peripheral blood were analyzed in the study using a UMI-based, open-source pipeline for TCR alpha and beta sequencing. The results of the functional CMV T cell responses matched the IgG serology results in every case. RNA was DNase-treated and reverse transcribed with TCR constant-region primers, mostly using SuperScript III.

The study at large found these results: RNA-based TCR counts may be influenced by expression changes linked to T cell activation and differentiation. TCR abundance followed a power law with an exponent that was different for naive and memory subsets but consistent across the three individuals. A few larger clonotypes were present in naive repertoires, particularly the CD8 repertoires, and these clonotypes were possibly memory cells re-expressing CD45RA. No ground truth was available to validate the repertoire findings for the naive and memory subsets. After error correction, over 90% of naive TCR sequences appeared only once, giving much steeper abundance distributions than memory subsets. In both CD4 and CD8 cells, going from naive through CM, EM and EMRA, the Gini index went up while Shannon and inverse Simpson diversity went down. Clonotypes were defined as single alpha or beta chain sequences, not paired alpha/beta receptors.

The source is a human donor in good health. Rearrangement joined TRBV5-6 to TRBJ2-7; no D segment can be confidently identified. Sequencing used naive CD8+ T cells from blood. In the paper's terms, the cell subset or site label means: naive T cells, CD45RA high CD27+. The bases are TGTGCCAGCAGCCCCATCCCAGGTCGAGATGAGCAGTACTTC. It translates as CASSPIPGRDEQYF.